Reported below is one T cell receptor (beta chain). The sample comes from a study of blood T cell repertoires in COVID-19. Background on the study: The analysed material was cDNA or gDNA that came from T cells, B-cell-depleted T cells, or PBMCs.

Individuals drawn from about two dozen US areas were about 18 to 100 years old. Among Cohort 3 donors, those recovered had two negative PCRs, clearance, or symptom resolution. Some clones are missing from TCRdb's copy, which holds only in-frame ones; the method was immunoSEQ multiplex PCR. Among approximately 260,000 clones listed, over 80% were seen once. CDR1 is MDHEN, CDR2 SYDVKM, per germline. Deletions cut 6 bases from V and 11 bases from J, with 22 bases between. The CDR3 contains 14 residues. The chain combines TRBV28 with TRBJ1-1; possibly TRBD1 for D (6 bases). The sequenced sample consisted of PBMCs or T cells enriched from blood (not recorded which). The receptor was derived from a woman under 30 who had recovered from COVID-19. CDR3 loop: CASRRIGQSSSAFF. The DNA of the CDR3 is TGTGCCAGCAGACGAATCGGACAGTCCTCTTCGGCTTTCTTT.